Following are 5 T cell receptor beta chains from one sample sequenced in a study of identical twins. MiXCR, run by TCRdb on the 5' RACE reads, gives a single entry per CDR3 protein. Of 640,000 or so distinct CDR3 sequences detected, 5.5% to 7.5% appear once; the ten largest clones hold about 1.8%. The source material was naive T cells sorted from blood. The receptors stem from a man aged 18 to 30 in good health.

This clonotype appeared many times. The V gene is TRBV6-1, the J gene TRBJ2-2; perhaps TRBD2 as D (5 bases). Deletions cut 5 bases from V and 4 bases from J, with 14 bases between. Looked up from germline, CDR1 is MNHNS and CDR2 is SASEGT. This CDR3 is built from 15 residues. CDR3 sequence (DNA): TGTGCCAGCAGTCGCTTGGGGAGCGGCACCGGGGAGCTGTTTTTT. Its translation is CASSRLGSGTGELFF.

The CDR3 protein is CSVGLAGATDTQYF. In nucleotides, the CDR3 is TGCAGCGTTGGCCTAGCGGGAGCCACAGATACGCAGTATTTT. The J gene is TRBJ2-3, the V gene TRBV29-1, with TRBD2 matching 10 bases. V gave up 4 bases and J gave up 2 bases; unmatched junction bases: 3. Germline CDR1 is SQVTM and CDR2 is ANQGSEA. The CDR3 length is 14 residues.

This clonotype was picked up a small number of times. The chain links TRBV15 to TRBJ2-5, with 8 bases lining up with TRBD2. Trimming took 1 base from V and 5 from J; bases not matched to a gene: 6. The CDR3 extends over 15 amino acids. The germline V gene encodes CDR1 LNHNV and CDR2 YYDKDF (reference sequence). CDR3 bases: TGTGCCACCAGCAGAGGCGGGGGGCGCGGTGAGACCCAGTACTTC. Translation gives CATSRGGGRGETQYF.

The chain is built from TRBV5-8 and TRBJ2-3, with D perhaps being TRBD1 or TRBD2 (5 bases each). The germline gives CDR1 SGHTS, CDR2 YDEGEE. This CDR3 has 14 amino acids. The ends were cut back, 2 bases at V and 6 bases at J, with 13 bases in the middle. The CDR3 region is CASSFGTFGDTQYF. CDR3 DNA sequence: TGTGCCAGCAGCTTCGGGACCTTCGGCGATACGCAGTATTTT.

Details on this clonotype: One end of the junction varies from germline; a read error may be responsible. The chain has TRBV6-2 or TRBV6-3 and TRBJ1-5; maybe TRBD1 (5 bases). The length of the CDR3 is 15 residues. CDR1 and CDR2 from the germline V gene are MNHEY and SVGEGT. The DNA for the CDR3 is TGTTCCAGCAGTTTTAGGGGTTTGAGCAATCAGCCCCAGCATTTT. Residues: CSSSFRGLSNQPQHF.